This T cell receptor beta chain appears in the sequencing data of a study of cytomegalovirus exposure and HLA in healthy donors. Findings of the study overall: In terms of immune exposure information, only CMV serostatus was available. Later examination showed HLA-associated TCR beta chains had greater clonal expansion than equally common others. TRBV6-2, TRBV6-3 and some other V segments were excluded as indistinguishable.

The CDR3 runs to 12 residues. Germline V gives CDR1 GTSNPN, CDR2 SVGIG (reference sequence). The V and J ends lost 2 bases and 6 bases respectively, with 9 bases between them. It was with 60 Vbeta and 13 Jbeta primers that the PCR ran. Profiled with immunoSEQ multiplex PCR; TCRdb holds only in-frame clones, not every one. This table holds about 110,000 clones, about 80% found once. Points on this clone: Its antigen is unknown.

The chain has TRBV30 and TRBJ2-3, with D uncertain. Material for sequencing was PBMCs. The clonotype was recovered from a woman aged 18-35 years in good health and CMV-seropositive. This CDR3 reads CAWSPGFDTQYF. CDR3 bases: TGTGCCTGGAGTCCGGGTTTCGATACGCAGTATTTT.